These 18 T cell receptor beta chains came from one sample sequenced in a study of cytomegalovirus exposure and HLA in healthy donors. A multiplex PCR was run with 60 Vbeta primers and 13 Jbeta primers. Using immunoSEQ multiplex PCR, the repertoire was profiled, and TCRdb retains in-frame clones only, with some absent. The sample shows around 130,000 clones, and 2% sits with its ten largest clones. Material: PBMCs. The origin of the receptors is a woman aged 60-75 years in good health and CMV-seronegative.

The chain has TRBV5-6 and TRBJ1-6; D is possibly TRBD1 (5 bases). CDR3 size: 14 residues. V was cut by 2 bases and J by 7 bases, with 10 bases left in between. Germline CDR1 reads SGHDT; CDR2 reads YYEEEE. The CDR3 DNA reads TGTGCCAGCAGCTTAGCAGGGAACAATTCACCCCTCCACTTT. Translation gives CASSLAGNNSPLHF.

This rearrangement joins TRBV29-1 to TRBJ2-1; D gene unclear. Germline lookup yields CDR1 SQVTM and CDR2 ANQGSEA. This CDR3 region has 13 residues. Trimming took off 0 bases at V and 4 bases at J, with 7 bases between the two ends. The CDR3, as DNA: TGCAGCGTTGAAGATAGGCGGTACAATGAGCAGTTCTTC. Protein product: CSVEDRRYNEQFF.

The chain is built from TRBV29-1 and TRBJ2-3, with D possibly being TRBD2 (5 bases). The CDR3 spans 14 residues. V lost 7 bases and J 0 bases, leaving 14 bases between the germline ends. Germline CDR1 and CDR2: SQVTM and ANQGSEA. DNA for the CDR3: TGCAGCGCTCCGGACTCAACTAGCACAGATACGCAGTATTTT. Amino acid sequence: CSAPDSTSTDTQYF.

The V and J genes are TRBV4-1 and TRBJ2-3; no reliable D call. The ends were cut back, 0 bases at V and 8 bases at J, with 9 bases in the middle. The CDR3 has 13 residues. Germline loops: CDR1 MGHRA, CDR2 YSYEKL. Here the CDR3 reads CASSQDHSFTQYF. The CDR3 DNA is TGCGCCAGCAGCCAAGATCATAGTTTTACGCAGTATTTT.

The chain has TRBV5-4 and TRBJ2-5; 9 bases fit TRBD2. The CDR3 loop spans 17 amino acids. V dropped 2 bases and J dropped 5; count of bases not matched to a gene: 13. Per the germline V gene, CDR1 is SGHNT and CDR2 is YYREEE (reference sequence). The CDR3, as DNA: TGTGCCAGCAGCTTCCCCGGGGCTAGCGGGACGGAGGAGACCCAGTACTTC. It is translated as CASSFPGASGTEETQYF.

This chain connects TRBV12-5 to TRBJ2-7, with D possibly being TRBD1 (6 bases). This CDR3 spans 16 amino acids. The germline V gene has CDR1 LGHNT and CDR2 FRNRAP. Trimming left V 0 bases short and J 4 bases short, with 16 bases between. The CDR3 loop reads CASGLVLQGRSYEQYF. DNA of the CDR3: TGTGCTAGTGGTTTGGTACTACAGGGAAGATCATACGAGCAGTACTTC.

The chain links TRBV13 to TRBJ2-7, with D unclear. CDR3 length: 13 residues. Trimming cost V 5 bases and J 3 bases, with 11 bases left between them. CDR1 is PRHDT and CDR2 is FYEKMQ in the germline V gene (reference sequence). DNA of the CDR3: TGTGCCAGCAGCCCCCTCGAGTACTACGAGCAGTACTTC. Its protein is CASSPLEYYEQYF.

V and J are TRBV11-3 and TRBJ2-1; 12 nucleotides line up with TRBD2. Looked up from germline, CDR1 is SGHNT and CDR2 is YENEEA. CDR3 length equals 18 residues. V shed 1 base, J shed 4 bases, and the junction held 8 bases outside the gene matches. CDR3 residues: CASSLGGLAGSPYNEQFF. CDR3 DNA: TGTGCCAGCAGCTTAGGGGGACTAGCGGGCTCTCCTTACAATGAGCAGTTCTTC. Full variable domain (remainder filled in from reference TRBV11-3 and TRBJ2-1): EAGVVQSPRYKIIEKKQPVAFWCNPISGHNTLYWYLQNLGQGPELLIRYENEEAVDDSQLPKDRFSAERLKGVDSTLKIQPAELGDSAVYLCASSLGGLAGSPYNEQFFGPGTRLTVL.

Here the CDR3 reads CASSDHFGEAFF. CDR3 nucleotides: TGTGCCAGCAGTGACCACTTCGGTGAAGCTTTCTTT. This chain links TRBV2 with TRBJ1-1; D call uncertain. Germline CDR1 is SNHLY and CDR2 is FYNNEI. CDR3 length equals 12 residues. V lost 3 bases to trimming and J lost 7 bases, with 9 bases between them. Supplemented by reference TRBV2 and TRBJ1-1, the full variable domain reads EPEVTQTPSHQVTQMGQEVILRCVPISNHLYFYWYRQILGQKVEFLVSFYNNEISEKSEIFDDQFSVERPDGSNFTLKIRSTKLEDSAMYFCASSDHFGEAFFGQGTRLTVV.

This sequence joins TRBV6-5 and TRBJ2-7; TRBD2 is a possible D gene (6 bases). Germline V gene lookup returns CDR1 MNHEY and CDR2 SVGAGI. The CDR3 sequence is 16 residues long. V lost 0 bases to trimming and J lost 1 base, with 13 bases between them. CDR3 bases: TGTGCCAGCAGTTACTCGCGGAGGGAGCCTTCCTACGAGCAGTACTTC. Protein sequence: CASSYSRREPSYEQYF.

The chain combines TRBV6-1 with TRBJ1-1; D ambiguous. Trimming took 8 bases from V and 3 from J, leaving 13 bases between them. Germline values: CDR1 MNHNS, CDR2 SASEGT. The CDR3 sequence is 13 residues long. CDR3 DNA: TGTGCCAGCCTTCCGAGAGTGGACACTGAAGCTTTCTTT. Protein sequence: CASLPRVDTEAFF.

The CDR3 DNA sequence: TGTGCCAGCAGCGACCTCCAGGGTGGGGGGACAGATACGCAGTATTTT. It is translated as CASSDLQGGGTDTQYF. V gene TRBV9 combines with J gene TRBJ2-3; TRBD2 might be the D (6 bases). The CDR3 has 16 amino acids. V lost 3 bases to trimming and J lost 3 bases, with 17 bases between them. Germline loops: CDR1 SGDLS, CDR2 YYNGEE.

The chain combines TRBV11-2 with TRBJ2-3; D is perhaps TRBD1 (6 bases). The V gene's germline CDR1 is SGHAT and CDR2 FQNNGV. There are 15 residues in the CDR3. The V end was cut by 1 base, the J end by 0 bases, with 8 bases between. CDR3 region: CASSLGTVSTDTQYF. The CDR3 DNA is TGTGCCAGCAGCTTAGGGACAGTTAGCACAGATACGCAGTATTTT.

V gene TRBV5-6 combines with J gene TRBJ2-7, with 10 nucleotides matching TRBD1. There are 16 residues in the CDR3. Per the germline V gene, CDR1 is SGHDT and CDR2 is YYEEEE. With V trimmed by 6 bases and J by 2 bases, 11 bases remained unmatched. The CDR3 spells CASNSRLGQGTYEQYF. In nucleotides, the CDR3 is TGTGCCAGCAACTCCCGATTGGGACAGGGGACCTACGAGCAGTACTTC. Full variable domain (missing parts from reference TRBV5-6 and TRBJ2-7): DAGVTQSPTHLIKTRGQQVTLRCSPKSGHDTVSWYQQALGQGPQFIFQYYEEEERQRGNFPDRFSGHQFPNYSSELNVNALLLGDSALYLCASNSRLGQGTYEQYFGPGTRLTVT.

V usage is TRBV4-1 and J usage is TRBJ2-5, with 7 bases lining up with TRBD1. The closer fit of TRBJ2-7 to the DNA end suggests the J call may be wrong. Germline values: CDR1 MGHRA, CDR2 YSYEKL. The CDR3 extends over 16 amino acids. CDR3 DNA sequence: TGCGCCAGCAGCCAAGAGCCAGGGGGATTCTCCTACGAGCAGTACTTC. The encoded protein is CASSQEPGGFSYEQYF.

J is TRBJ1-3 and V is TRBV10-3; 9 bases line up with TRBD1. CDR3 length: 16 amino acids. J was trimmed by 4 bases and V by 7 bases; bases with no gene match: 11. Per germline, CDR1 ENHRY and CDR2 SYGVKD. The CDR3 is CAIKGTGQLEGNTIYF. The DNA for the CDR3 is TGTGCCATCAAAGGGACAGGGCAGCTGGAGGGAAACACCATATATTTT.

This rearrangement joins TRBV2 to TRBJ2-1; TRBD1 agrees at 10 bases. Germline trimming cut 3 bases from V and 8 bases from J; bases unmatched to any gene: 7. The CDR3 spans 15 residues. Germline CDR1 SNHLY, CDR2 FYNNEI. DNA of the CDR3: TGTGCCAGCAGTGATTCAGACAGGGGGCGTCATGAGCAGTTCTTC. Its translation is CASSDSDRGRHEQFF.

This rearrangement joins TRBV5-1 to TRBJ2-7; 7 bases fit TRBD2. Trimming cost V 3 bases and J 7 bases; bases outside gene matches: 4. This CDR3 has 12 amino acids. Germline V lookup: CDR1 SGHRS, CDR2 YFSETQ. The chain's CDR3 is CASSWGGDEQYF. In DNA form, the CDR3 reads TGCGCCAGCAGCTGGGGAGGGGATGAGCAGTACTTC.